These 27 T cell receptor beta chains were sequenced from one sample in a study of response to subunit inactivated influenza vaccine. MiXCR, run by TCRdb on the RT-PCR reads, gives a single entry per CDR3 protein. The sample comprises about 540,000 distinct CDR3 sequences, 20% to 25% of which are singletons, and about 2.8% rests with the top ten. Another study also made use of these data, one on T cells expressing NK-cell markers. That source reports: Template switching by 5'RACE with UMIs generated the TCR beta cDNA.

Specimen: CD4+ T cells sorted from PBMCs, collected 11 to 12 days after vaccination. The receptors originated from a man aged 50-59 years who received an inactivated influenza vaccine.

This clonotype has a handful of counts. The V and J genes are TRBV24-1 and TRBJ2-1; possible D gene TRBD2, 5 bases. Trimming shortened V by 3 bases and J by 6 bases, and 11 bases separated the two germline ends. Germline-derived CDR1 and CDR2 are KGHDR and SFDVKD. This CDR3 comprises 14 residues. For the CDR3, the DNA is TGTGCCACCAGTGATATGTCTAGCATCAATGAGCAGTTCTTC. Its protein product is CATSDMSSINEQFF.

This clonotype has just a few counts. The chain's CDR3 is CSAYPGDILAKNIQYF. DNA for the CDR3: TGCAGTGCTTATCCGGGAGATATACTAGCCAAAAACATTCAGTACTTC. V gene TRBV20-1 combines with J gene TRBJ2-4; weak D call: TRBD2 (6 bases). There are 16 residues in the CDR3. The germline gives CDR1 DFQATT, CDR2 SNEGSKA (reference sequence). Trimming removed 5 bases from V and 0 bases from J, with 17 bases in between.

The CDR3 DNA is TGTGCCAGCTCATCTTCCAGGGCAGTGGAGACCCAGTACTTC. As protein: CASSSSRAVETQYF. The V and J genes are TRBV18 and TRBJ2-5; D perhaps matches TRBD1 (5 bases). The V end was cut by 5 bases, the J end by 5 bases, with 15 bases between. CDR3 length equals 14 residues. The V gene's germline CDR1 is KGHSH and CDR2 LQKENI.

J is TRBJ1-5 and V is TRBV6-2 or TRBV6-3, with 8 bases that match TRBD1. Trimming removed 4 bases from V and 7 bases from J; junction bases left unmatched: 9. This CDR3 has 15 residues. Germline CDR1 MNHEY, CDR2 SVGEGT. CDR3 in DNA: TGTGCCAGCAGTTCCCCAACGACAGGGGAACAGCCCCAGCATTTT. Translation gives CASSSPTTGEQPQHF.

This clonotype showed up many times. The chain couples TRBV7-2 to TRBJ2-5, with D tentatively TRBD1 (5 bases). The CDR3 covers 14 residues. The V gene's germline CDR1 is SGHTA and CDR2 FQGNSA. Trimming took off 4 bases at V and 4 bases at J, with 13 bases between the two ends. The CDR3 coding sequence is TGTGCCAGCAGCTCTTGGGGCAGGGTAGAGACCCAGTACTTC. It is translated as CASSSWGRVETQYF.

The table lists this clonotype with a few counts. The chain recombines TRBV7-9 with TRBJ1-1; D ambiguous. The CDR3 has 13 amino acids. Germline V gene lookup returns CDR1 SEHNR and CDR2 FQNEAQ (reference sequence). Trimming cost V 1 base and J 7 bases, with 10 bases left between them. CDR3 sequence reads: CASSLGAEFEAFF. CDR3 coding DNA: TGTGCCAGCAGCTTAGGGGCCGAATTTGAAGCTTTCTTT.

The rearrangement links TRBV14 to TRBJ2-7, with D maybe TRBD1 (6 bases). This CDR3 spans 14 amino acids. Trimming took off 3 bases at V and 6 bases at J, with 15 bases between the two ends. CDR1 SGHDN and CDR2 FVKESK come from the germline V gene. As DNA, the CDR3 is TGTGCCAGCAGCCAGCCTAACAGGGCCCGCGAGCAGTACTTC. Protein sequence: CASSQPNRAREQYF.

A few counts support this clonotype. The CDR3 nucleotides read TGTGCCAGCAGTTACTCGATAAGCAGTCAGTACACCTTC. Residues: CASSYSISSQYTF. This chain joins TRBV6-5 and TRBJ1-2, with D uncertain. Per germline, CDR1 MNHEY and CDR2 SVGAGI. The germline V and J ends were trimmed by 0 bases and 11 bases, with 13 bases remaining between them. CDR3 length: 13 amino acids.

This clonotype appeared a few times. The rearrangement uses TRBV20-1 and TRBJ2-5, with no clear D. Germline CDR1 and CDR2: DFQATT and SNEGSKA (reference sequence). The V and J ends lost 4 bases and 2 bases respectively, with 8 bases between them. The CDR3 contains 12 residues. The CDR3 loop reads CSATVLQETQYF. The CDR3 DNA reads TGCAGTGCTACGGTCCTACAAGAGACCCAGTACTTC.

The rearrangement links TRBV6-1 to TRBJ2-3; D uncertain. This CDR3 contains 14 residues. Germline lookup yields CDR1 MNHNS and CDR2 SASEGT. V was shortened by 8 bases and J by 3 bases, with 15 bases between the two germline ends. CDR3 sequence: CASGAPGGTDTQYF. CDR3 in DNA: TGTGCCAGCGGCGCTCCAGGTGGGACAGATACGCAGTATTTT.

This clonotype was seen a few times. This rearrangement joins TRBV4-3 to TRBJ2-6; unclear D gene. The V end was cut by 0 bases, the J end by 0 bases, with 6 bases between. Germline V gene sequence: CDR1 LGHNA, CDR2 YSLEER. This CDR3 comprises 16 residues. The CDR3 reads CASSQDSVSGANVLTF. The CDR3 DNA follows: TGCGCCAGCAGCCAAGATTCAGTCTCTGGGGCCAACGTCCTGACTTTC.

This chain connects TRBV25-1 to TRBJ1-4, with D possibly matching TRBD1 (5 bases). The CDR3 sequence is 15 residues long. Trimming stripped 1 base from V and 8 bases from J, with 14 bases between. The germline CDR1 and CDR2 sequences are MGHDK and SYGVNS. Here the CDR3 DNA reads TGTGCCAGCAGTGAATTTCCAGGGCCGAGAGAAAAACTGTTTTTT. Its protein product is CASSEFPGPREKLFF.

This sequence joins TRBV5-1 and TRBJ2-3; 10 bases map to TRBD2. The length of the CDR3 is 17 residues. The V gene's germline CDR1 is SGHRS and CDR2 YFSETQ. After removal of 0 bases from V and 4 bases from J, the junction contained 8 bases not matched to a gene. The CDR3 DNA reads as TGCGCCAGCAGCTTGGAGCCTAGCGGGAGTGGCGCAGATACGCAGTATTTT. Protein sequence: CASSLEPSGSGADTQYF.

There are a few counts of this clonotype. The chain couples TRBV7-2 to TRBJ2-7; D might be TRBD1 (6 bases). In germline, CDR1 is SGHTA, CDR2 FQGNSA. The CDR3 totals 14 residues. Trimming took off 5 bases at V and 2 bases at J, with 13 bases between the two ends. Written as DNA, the CDR3 is TGTGCCAGCAGCCAAAAAACAGGGACCTACGAGCAGTACTTC. It is translated as CASSQKTGTYEQYF.

The rearrangement links TRBV9 to TRBJ2-5; possibly TRBD1 or TRBD2 for D (5 bases each). Trimming pared 2 bases from V and 4 bases from J, leaving 12 bases between. CDR3 length: 14 residues. The V gene's germline CDR1 is SGDLS and CDR2 YYNGEE. The CDR3 sequence: CASSVGPTAETQYF. The CDR3 nucleotides are TGTGCCAGCAGCGTGGGACCGACTGCAGAGACCCAGTACTTC. Supplemented by reference TRBV9 and TRBJ2-5, the full variable domain reads DSGVTQTPKHLITATGQRVTLRCSPRSGDLSVYWYQQSLDQGLQFLIQYYNGEERAKGNILERFSAQQFPDLHSELNLSSLELGDSALYFCASSVGPTAETQYFGPGTRLLVL.

The genes are TRBV12-3 or TRBV12-4 and TRBJ2-5; D is unresolved. This CDR3 has 12 residues. Between the trimmed V and J ends, which lost 1 base and 4 bases, there was a span of 4 bases. The CDR3 region is CASSLESETQYF. The CDR3 DNA is TGTGCCAGCAGTTTAGAGTCAGAGACCCAGTACTTC.

This clonotype was found a few times. The chain recombines TRBV5-6 with TRBJ2-1, with 8 bases aligning to TRBD1. J gave up 6 bases and V 4 bases, and 3 bases lay outside the gene matches. Germline assignment: CDR1 SGHDT and CDR2 YYEEEE. The CDR3 is 13 residues long. CDR3 in DNA: TGTGCCAGCAGCAGGACAGGGTTCAATGAGCAGTTCTTC. Residues: CASSRTGFNEQFF.

The chain combines TRBV7-2 with TRBJ2-1; TRBD2 matches at 10 bases. CDR3 size: 15 residues. The junction had 10 bases not matched to a gene; V was cut back by 5 bases and J by 9 bases. Germline V gene sequence: CDR1 SGHTA, CDR2 FQGNSA. The CDR3 spells CASSLGASGRFEQFF. CDR3 sequence (DNA): TGTGCCAGCAGCCTAGGAGCTAGCGGGAGATTTGAGCAGTTCTTC.

In nucleotides, the CDR3 is TGTGCCAGCAGCTTAGAACTGGGCTTTAACACTGAAGCTTTCTTT. Its translation: CASSLELGFNTEAFF. This chain joins TRBV7-9 and TRBJ1-1; no definite D call. CDR1 and CDR2 (germline): SEHNR, FQNEAQ (reference sequence). The V end lost 1 base, the J end lost 2 bases, and 11 bases lay between the germline ends. The CDR3 runs to 15 residues.

This clonotype was seen at least ten times. The chain joins TRBV6-1 to TRBJ2-5; 13 bases are shared with TRBD2. J was trimmed by 6 bases and V by 8 bases; bases with no gene match: 6. Germline CDR1 and CDR2: MNHNS and SASEGT. The CDR3 contains 14 residues. CDR3 bases: TGTGCCAGCTCCGGGACTAGCGGGGCACAGACCCAGTACTTC. This codes for CASSGTSGAQTQYF.

Comment on this clonotype: At one end the junction does not follow the germline gene, possibly because of a read error. The rearrangement joins TRBV12-3 or TRBV12-4 to TRBJ2-1, with a possible D match to TRBD2 (6 bases). The CDR3 extends over 15 amino acids. CDR3 loop: CVSRLDWGVYNEQFF. As DNA, the CDR3 is TGTGTCAGCAGACTCGACTGGGGGGTTTACAATGAGCAGTTCTTC.

The chain employs TRBV4-2 and TRBJ2-7, with D possibly TRBD1 on 5 matching bases. Germline V CDR1 and CDR2: LGHNA, YNFKEQ. The CDR3 runs 14 residues. Trimming pared 1 base from V and 7 bases from J, leaving 14 bases between. CDR3 sequence (DNA): TGTGCCAGCAGCCAAGGTGAAGGGGCGAGAGAGCAGTACTTC. It specifies CASSQGEGAREQYF.

The gene calls are TRBV6-5 and TRBJ1-1; a weak D match, TRBD1 (6 bases). Between the trimmed V and J ends, which lost 2 bases and 5 bases, there was a span of 9 bases. In germline, CDR1 is MNHEY, CDR2 SVGAGI. The CDR3 spans 13 residues. The CDR3 DNA reads TGTGCCAGCAGTTACAGGGGGGTGACTGAAGCTTTCTTT. Its translation: CASSYRGVTEAFF.

The chain joins TRBV25-1 to TRBJ2-7; D might be TRBD1 (7 bases). V was pared by 8 bases and J by 0 bases, with 14 bases between. The CDR3 length is 14 residues. Germline CDR1 MGHDK, CDR2 SYGVNS. The CDR3 DNA reads as TGTGCCAGCTCAGCAGGGGGGAACTCCTACGAGCAGTACTTC. The encoded protein is CASSAGGNSYEQYF.

The J gene is TRBJ1-1, the V gene TRBV5-5, with D unclear. The length of the CDR3 is 14 residues. V lost 4 bases and J lost 0, with 10 bases in between. Germline CDR1 reads SGHKS; CDR2 reads YYEKEE (reference sequence). Written as DNA, the CDR3 is TGTGCCAGCAGCGCCCGCCGTTTGAACACTGAAGCTTTCTTT. It is translated as CASSARRLNTEAFF.

The table lists this clonotype with a few counts. This chain links TRBV4-1 with TRBJ2-5, with 9 bases aligning to TRBD1. CDR1 MGHRA and CDR2 YSYEKL come from the germline V gene. CDR3 length: 16 amino acids. V lost 1 base and J lost 1; bases outside the gene matches: 4. For the CDR3, the DNA is TGCGCCAGCAGCCAAGCCGGGACAGGGCTCCAAGAGACCCAGTACTTC. Translated, it gives CASSQAGTGLQETQYF.

The V and J genes are TRBV29-1 and TRBJ1-1; 9 bases match TRBD1. Trimming removed 5 bases from V and 4 bases from J; junction bases left unmatched: 5. This CDR3 region has 13 residues. The germline CDR1 and CDR2 sequences are SQVTM and ANQGSEA. The CDR3 loop is CSVKQGAVTEAFF. The CDR3, as DNA: TGCAGCGTTAAACAGGGGGCCGTCACTGAAGCTTTCTTT.